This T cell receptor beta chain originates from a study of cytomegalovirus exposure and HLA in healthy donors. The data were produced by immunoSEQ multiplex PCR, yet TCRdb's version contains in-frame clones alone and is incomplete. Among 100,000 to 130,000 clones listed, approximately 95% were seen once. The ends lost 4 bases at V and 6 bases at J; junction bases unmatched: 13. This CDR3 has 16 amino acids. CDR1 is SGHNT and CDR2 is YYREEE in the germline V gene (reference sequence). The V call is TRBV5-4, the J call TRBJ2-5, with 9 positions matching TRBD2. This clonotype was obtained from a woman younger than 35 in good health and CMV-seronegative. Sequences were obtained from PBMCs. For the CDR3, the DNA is TGTGCCAGCAGCCCAAGCGGCGGAGCGGGGGGCCAGACCCAGTACTTC. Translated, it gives CASSPSGGAGGQTQYF.